What follows are 9 T cell receptor beta chains derived from one specimen sequenced in a study of T cells after yellow fever vaccination. MiXCR, run by TCRdb on the 5' RACE reads, gives a single entry per CDR3 protein. The sample carries more than 350,000 distinct CDR3 sequences, around a tenth recorded once. The sample in question was PBMCs, obtained on the day of the first yellow fever vaccination. The receptors come from a man between 18 and 35 years old who received the YFV17D yellow fever vaccine.

The rearrangement uses TRBV20-1 and TRBJ2-2, with TRBD1 identical over 7 bases. V gave up 2 bases and J gave up 2 bases; unmatched junction bases: 2. The CDR3 loop spans 14 amino acids. The germline CDR1 and CDR2 sequences are DFQATT and SNEGSKA (reference sequence). The CDR3 DNA follows: TGCAGTGCTAGAATAGGGGGCAACACCGGGGAGCTGTTTTTT. It encodes CSARIGGNTGELFF.

This clonotype was seen many times. V usage is TRBV10-3 and J usage is TRBJ2-7, with TRBD2 as a possible D gene (6 bases). The CDR3 totals 15 residues. Germline V gives CDR1 ENHRY, CDR2 SYGVKD. V was pared by 6 bases and J by 3 bases, with 18 bases between. CDR3 in amino acids: CAISGGSDSDYEQYF. DNA of the CDR3: TGTGCCATCAGCGGGGGTAGTGACAGCGACTACGAGCAGTACTTC.

J is TRBJ1-2 and V is TRBV20-1; 7 bases align to TRBD1. The CDR3 sequence is 15 residues long. Germline assignment: CDR1 DFQATT and CDR2 SNEGSKA (reference sequence). The trim removed 6 bases at V and 6 bases at J, leaving 16 bases unmatched. CDR3 residues: CSATPPGQYSDGYTF. DNA for the CDR3: TGCAGTGCGACTCCACCGGGACAGTATAGTGATGGCTACACCTTC.

This rearrangement joins TRBV5-1 to TRBJ2-3; D is undetermined. Between the trimmed V and J ends, which lost 6 bases and 0 bases, there was a span of 8 bases. The CDR3 covers 13 residues. Germline assignment: CDR1 SGHRS and CDR2 YFSETQ. CDR3 residues: CASKGFSTDTQYF. The CDR3 DNA is TGCGCCAGCAAGGGCTTTAGCACAGATACGCAGTATTTT.

A word on this clonotype: A read error may explain this, as a much larger clone is one base away. The gene calls are TRBV7-2 and TRBJ1-1; D is uncertain. This CDR3 spans 14 amino acids. CDR1 and CDR2 from the germline V gene are SGHTA and FQGNSA. The V end was cut by 5 bases, the J end by 3 bases, with 13 bases between. CDR3 in amino acids: CASSQSRWDTEAFF. In DNA, the CDR3 is TGTGCCAGCAGCCAATCCCGTTGGGACACTGAAGCTTTCTTT.

The genes are TRBV7-9 and TRBJ1-2; no clear D gene. Looked up from germline, CDR1 is SEHNR and CDR2 is FQNEAQ (reference sequence). The CDR3 has 10 residues. V lost 2 bases to trimming and J lost 6 bases, with 1 base between them. CDR3 DNA sequence: TGTGCCAGCAGCTTAAATGGCTACACCTTC. It encodes CASSLNGYTF.

This chain joins TRBV19 and TRBJ2-3; unclear D gene. The CDR3 sequence is 11 residues long. Germline values: CDR1 LNHDA, CDR2 SQIVND (reference sequence). Trimming cost V 8 bases and J 7 bases, with 10 bases left between them. The CDR3, as DNA: TGTGCCAGTTCTGTGATGAATACGCAGTATTTT. Residues: CASSVMNTQYF. The entire variable domain, with the rest obtained from reference TRBV19 and TRBJ2-3, is as follows: DGGITQSPKYLFRKEGQNVTLSCEQNLNHDAMYWYRQDPGQGLRLIYYSQIVNDFQKGDIAEGYSVSREKKESFPLTVTSAQKNPTAFYLCASSVMNTQYFGPGTRLTVL.

This clonotype was seen at least ten times. The J gene is TRBJ1-1, the V gene TRBV9; D not certain. This CDR3 has 15 amino acids. V was trimmed by 0 bases and J by 14 bases, leaving 23 bases between them. Germline CDR1 SGDLS, CDR2 YYNGEE. CDR3: CASSVGGGGPPPSFF. CDR3 bases: TGTGCCAGCAGCGTAGGGGGAGGTGGCCCTCCTCCGTCGTTCTTT.

The CDR3 region is CASSLAFNTGELFF. The CDR3, as DNA: TGCGCCAGCAGCTTGGCGTTTAACACCGGGGAGCTGTTTTTT. This chain joins TRBV5-1 and TRBJ2-2; D gene ambiguous. CDR1 SGHRS and CDR2 YFSETQ come from the germline V gene. CDR3 length: 14 amino acids. V shed 0 bases and J shed 2 bases, with 5 bases lying between them. The full variable domain, rest sourced from reference TRBV5-1 and TRBJ2-2, is KAGVTQTPRYLIKTRGQQVTLSCSPISGHRSVSWYQQTPGQGLQFLFEYFSETQRNKGNFPGRFSGRQFSNSRSEMNVSTLELGDSALYLCASSLAFNTGELFFGEGSRLTVL.